What follows is one T cell receptor beta chain and its context. The method was immunoSEQ multiplex PCR; TCRdb's version includes in-frame clones alone and lacks a portion of them. The sample holds tens of thousands of clones; about 87% are singletons and the top ten take roughly 0.51%. The data stem from a study of OX40 agonist ivuxolimab in advanced cancers. The germline V and J ends were trimmed by 3 bases and 4 bases, with 12 bases remaining between them. This CDR3 contains 14 residues. Germline CDR1 and CDR2: MDHEN and SYDVKM. V gene TRBV28 combines with J gene TRBJ1-2; D possibly corresponds to TRBD1 (6 bases). The origin of this receptor is an adult with an advanced solid tumor such as melanoma, head and neck, liver or kidney cancer. Material: CD4+ or CD8+ T cells sorted from blood, obtained in a trial of the OX40 agonist ivuxolimab. The CDR3: CASSFPGAIYGYTF. CDR3 DNA sequence: TGTGCCAGCAGTTTCCCAGGGGCCATCTATGGCTACACCTTC.